This T cell receptor (beta chain) was sequenced during a study of shared clonotypes between healthy human individuals. Across the whole study: Per donor, three plates held CD4 naive cells, three held CD4 memory, two held CD8 naive and one held CD8 memory.

General study findings and limits: The four-donor shared clonotypes exceeded non-shared clonotypes in generation probability, with non-shared ones scoring lower.

As for this clone: Its matching antigen is unknown.

Each sample came from a Caucasian adult donor living in Nashville, Tennessee. The CDR3 loop spans 17 amino acids. Germline V gene sequence: CDR1 SGHNT, CDR2 YYREEE (reference sequence). The V and J ends lost 4 bases and 4 bases, in that order; junction bases with no gene match: 15. Splitting of each subset's genomic DNA was done evenly across several immunoSEQ plates. Only in-frame clones appear in the TCRdb table, and some are missing; sequencing was by immunoSEQ multiplex PCR. The profile covers about 2.4 million clones, with roughly 93% appearing a single time and about 0.39% taken by the ten largest.

The sequenced material came from naive CD4+ T cells from PBMCs. Regarding subset: CD45RA+ positively selected. This chain links TRBV5-4 with TRBJ1-2; 8 bases fit TRBD1. This TCR was sampled from a man in his late teens or twenties in good health. Some clones in this sample may be carry-over from other donors' samples. The CDR3 spells CASSPHQGRGLIYGYTF. The CDR3 DNA follows: TGTGCCAGCAGCCCCCACCAGGGCAGGGGGCTTATCTATGGCTACACCTTC.